This TCR beta chain was retrieved from a study of early T cells in non-severe SARS-CoV-2 infection. About the research overall: Sequencing used unsorted whole-blood bulk RNA, so chains lack pairing. Study results and caveats: There was a bias toward anti-spike CD8 responses in VDJdb matching, which missed private and CD4 specificities.

This clonotype is a singleton in its sample. Antigen specificity is unknown. A read error may account for a junction end that differs from germline. Germline CDR1 is MGHRA and CDR2 is YSYEKL. The CDR3 runs to 12 residues. Attachment of unique molecular identifiers was made to individual cDNA molecules. MiXCR, applied by TCRdb to the 5' RACE reads, yields one record per CDR3 protein. The sample includes 25,000 to 30,000 distinct CDR3 sequences, 4.5% seen only once; the top ten take about 5.7%. V usage is TRBV4-1 and J usage is TRBJ1-6, with D tentatively TRBD1 (5 bases). The receptor was isolated from an adult who was a healthcare worker with PCR-confirmed SARS-CoV-2 infection or an uninfected control (not recorded which). Sequencing was done on a sample of whole blood. CDR3 in DNA: TGCGCCGGCAGCCAAGGGGTTTGGCCCCTCCACTTT. It yields the protein CAGSQGVWPLHF.